This is a list of T cell receptor beta chains from one sample in a study of beta chain features in type 1 diabetes. Sequencing was performed with immunoSEQ multiplex PCR; in TCRdb, only in-frame clones are kept and a portion is missing. The profile covers around 250,000 clones, with 27% appearing a single time and approximately 4% taken by the ten largest. Sequencing was performed on central memory CD4+ T cells from blood. The receptors were gathered from a man under 40 in good health. Both conserved end residues are part of each CDR3. Fields, in order: clone size, V gene, CDR3 protein. For some rows the clone size is stated as once, few or many, or as a class when expanded; others skip it.

abundance: few
v_gene: TRBV5-1
CDR3aa: CASSFGTGGNTDTQYF

abundance: -
v_gene: TRBV13
CDR3aa: CASSLGLQGGYGYTF

abundance: few
v_gene: TRBV5-1
CDR3aa: CASKRTMSLSDTQYF

abundance: -
v_gene: TRBV7-2
CDR3aa: CASSRTSGAGRAKNIQYF

abundance: few
v_gene: TRBV16
CDR3aa: CASSQSGSRGKNVAFF

abundance: few
v_gene: TRBV5-1
CDR3aa: CASSPGQFPTDTQYF

abundance: -
v_gene: TRBV9
CDR3aa: CASSVGGGQYNEQFF

abundance: many
v_gene: TRBV30
CDR3aa: CAWSRVHNEQFF

abundance: few
v_gene: TRBV4-3
CDR3aa: CASSQDIGSDTQYF

abundance: -
v_gene: TRBV18
CDR3aa: CASSPSLAGGVDEQFF

abundance: few
v_gene: TRBV6-5
CDR3aa: CASRPGLYYEQYF

abundance: -
v_gene: TRBV19
CDR3aa: CASSSGSSDTQYF

abundance: few
v_gene: TRBV30
CDR3aa: CASSQGGAGYGYTF

abundance: -
v_gene: TRBV28
CDR3aa: CASSEGTGSYEQYF

abundance: -
v_gene: TRBV7-9
CDR3aa: CASSLAHRVGYTF

abundance: few
v_gene: TRBV29-1
CDR3aa: CSVEDPGQGASNEQFF

abundance: few
v_gene: TRBV20-1
CDR3aa: CSADRTYEQYF

abundance: -
v_gene: TRBV27
CDR3aa: CASSLLTSPNEQFF

abundance: -
v_gene: TRBV29-1
CDR3aa: CSVGGTGGSEQYF

abundance: -
v_gene: TRBV6-1
CDR3aa: CASSLDAFYGYTF

abundance: -
v_gene: TRBV29-1
CDR3aa: CSVLAGEGTQYF

abundance: few
v_gene: TRBV30
CDR3aa: CAWSRSGYEQYF

abundance: many
v_gene: TRBV6-1
CDR3aa: CASSRQTYTEAFF

abundance: -
v_gene: TRBV7-7
CDR3aa: CASSFGGELNEQFF

abundance: -
v_gene: TRBV7-8
CDR3aa: CASSANLGDTQYF

abundance: -
v_gene: TRBV7-9
CDR3aa: CASTLAGTSGSEQFF

abundance: -
v_gene: TRBV7-2
CDR3aa: CASSSSQGLAGGPEDF

abundance: few
v_gene: TRBV5-5
CDR3aa: CASSTNRGQVNEQFF

abundance: -
v_gene: TRBV29-1
CDR3aa: CSVELPQNNEQFF

abundance: few
v_gene: TRBV7-9
CDR3aa: CASSSLAVRSTEAFF

abundance: few
v_gene: TRBV7-2
CDR3aa: CASTLRSGSTDTQYF

abundance: -
v_gene: TRBV5-6
CDR3aa: CASSLALSGANVLTF

abundance: -
v_gene: TRBV29-1
CDR3aa: CSAGYSNQPQHF

abundance: many
v_gene: TRBV28
CDR3aa: CASSFRSGSRPETQYF

abundance: -
v_gene: TRBV5-1
CDR3aa: CASSLRVSDTQYF

abundance: -
v_gene: TRBV9
CDR3aa: CASSVFGGVNEQFF

abundance: few
v_gene: TRBV2
CDR3aa: CASSVGQGPYGYTF

abundance: -
v_gene: TRBV9
CDR3aa: CASSPGGAGELSEQFF

abundance: -
v_gene: TRBV28
CDR3aa: CASSRGRTQYF